The 19 T cell receptor beta chains presented below share a single source sample, sequenced in a study of shared clonotypes between healthy human individuals. Assay: immunoSEQ multiplex PCR; the TCRdb copy retains only in-frame clones and omits some. The data contain about 1.9 million clones, 93% of them singletons. CD45RO-negative CD8 cells positively selected for CCR7 made up the naive population, which excluded terminally differentiated effector memory CD45RA+ cells. Sequenced input: naive CD8+ T cells from PBMCs. Every receptor here comes from a man between 18 and 29 years old in good health. Some clones in this sample may be carry-over from other donors' samples.

A remark on this clone: The DNA is left out, because the CDR3 cannot be placed on it with certainty; the CDR3 is given as TCRdb lists it. The rearrangement links TRBV11-2 to TRBJ1-3. Germline-derived CDR1 and CDR2 are SGHAT and FQNNGV. The CDR3 adds up to 17 amino acids, both ends counted. Here the CDR3 reads CASSLISVPSSGNTIYF.

This CDR3 is CASSVVGRGITDTQYF. The CDR3 DNA reads TGTGCCAGCAGCGTAGTAGGGAGGGGTATTACAGATACGCAGTATTTT. The chain links TRBV9 to TRBJ2-3; 7 positions match TRBD2. Unmatched junction bases numbered 7, after V lost 0 bases and J lost 3 bases. This CDR3 comprises 16 residues. Germline V gene lookup returns CDR1 SGDLS and CDR2 YYNGEE.

This clone was found a few times. The chain carries TRBV19 and TRBJ1-2; 7 bases map to TRBD1. The germline CDR1 and CDR2 sequences are LNHDA and SQIVND (reference sequence). Trimming at V came to 5 bases and at J to 1 base, leaving 4 bases not matched to a gene. The length of the CDR3 is 14 residues. The CDR3 DNA follows: TGTGCCAGTAGTGCAGACAGGGATAACTATGGCTACACCTTC. It translates to CASSADRDNYGYTF. Variable domain in full (rest from reference TRBV19 and TRBJ1-2): DGGITQSPKYLFRKEGQNVTLSCEQNLNHDAMYWYRQDPGQGLRLIYYSQIVNDFQKGDIAEGYSVSREKKESFPLTVTSAQKNPTAFYLCASSADRDNYGYTFGSGTRLTVV.

The chain is built from TRBV6-5 and TRBJ1-3; no clear D. This CDR3 has 15 amino acids. V lost 4 bases and J lost 1, with 11 bases in between. Germline CDR1 MNHEY, CDR2 SVGAGI. The CDR3 nucleotides read TGTGCCAGCAGTTTGAGCAGACCGTCTGGAAACACCATATATTTT. Translated, it gives CASSLSRPSGNTIYF.

The chain joins TRBV2 to TRBJ1-1, with no clear D. Per the germline V gene, CDR1 is SNHLY and CDR2 is FYNNEI. The V end was cut by 4 bases, the J end by 7 bases, with 16 bases between. This CDR3 region has 14 residues. CDR3 amino acids: CASSAPDLKIEAFF. The CDR3 DNA reads as TGTGCCAGCAGTGCCCCCGACCTCAAGATTGAAGCTTTCTTT.

The chain links TRBV11-2 to TRBJ2-7; 7 nucleotides match TRBD2. Germline values: CDR1 SGHAT, CDR2 FQNNGV. The CDR3 sequence is 15 residues long. V dropped 6 bases and J dropped 2; count of bases not matched to a gene: 10. The CDR3 here is CASRLLAYPTYEQYF. Written as DNA, the CDR3 is TGTGCCAGCAGGCTACTAGCGTACCCTACCTACGAGCAGTACTTC.

The V call is TRBV6-5, the J call TRBJ2-7; D not resolved. The CDR3 length is 16 residues. CDR1 MNHEY and CDR2 SVGAGI come from the germline V gene. The V gene lost 0 bases and the J gene lost 0 bases, with 12 bases spanning the gap. CDR3 sequence reads: CASSYSTPDYSYEQYF. CDR3 DNA: TGTGCCAGCAGTTACTCGACGCCAGATTACTCCTACGAGCAGTACTTC.

The chain couples TRBV19 to TRBJ1-2; perhaps TRBD1 as D (5 bases). V lost 0 bases and J lost 0, with 14 bases in between. CDR1 LNHDA and CDR2 SQIVND come from the germline V gene (reference sequence). This CDR3 has 17 residues. The CDR3 region is CASSIDPVQGANYGYTF. DNA for the CDR3: TGTGCCAGTAGTATAGACCCCGTGCAGGGCGCTAACTATGGCTACACCTTC.

The chain employs TRBV9 and TRBJ2-7; D might be TRBD1 (5 bases). The germline V and J ends were trimmed by 1 base and 7 bases, with 12 bases remaining between them. CDR1 SGDLS and CDR2 YYNGEE come from the germline V gene. This CDR3 spans 13 amino acids. The DNA for the CDR3 is TGTGCCAGCAGCGTAATAGGGGTTGGGGAGCAGTACTTC. This sequence encodes CASSVIGVGEQYF.

J is TRBJ2-6 and V is TRBV9; TRBD2 is a possible D gene (5 bases). V was clipped by 4 bases and J by 0 bases, with 14 bases between them. Germline-derived CDR1 and CDR2 are SGDLS and YYNGEE. This CDR3 region has 17 residues. Here the CDR3 DNA reads TGTGCCAGCAGCCCCTTCGGACTGCTCTCTGGGGCCAACGTCCTGACTTTC. Translated, it gives CASSPFGLLSGANVLTF. Full variable domain (remainder filled in from reference TRBV9 and TRBJ2-6): DSGVTQTPKHLITATGQRVTLRCSPRSGDLSVYWYQQSLDQGLQFLIQYYNGEERAKGNILERFSAQQFPDLHSELNLSSLELGDSALYFCASSPFGLLSGANVLTFGAGSRLTVL.

This clone has a single count. Other DNA sequences within the sample encode an identical CDR3. The rearrangement links TRBV5-1 to TRBJ2-7, with TRBD1 matching 9 bases. Unmatched junction bases numbered 6, after V lost 4 bases and J lost 4 bases. CDR1 and CDR2 (germline): SGHRS, YFSETQ. The CDR3 runs to 14 residues. CDR3 coding DNA: TGCGCCAGCAGCACCGGGACAGGGCGGTACGAGCAGTACTTC. Encoded protein: CASSTGTGRYEQYF.

The chain uses TRBV5-1 and TRBJ1-1; tentatively, D is TRBD1 (6 bases). This CDR3 is built from 14 residues. V lost 4 bases, J lost 1 base, and 11 bases lay in between. Germline CDR1 reads SGHRS; CDR2 reads YFSETQ. In DNA, the CDR3 is TGCGCCAGCAGCAGCAGGGGCGCGAACACTGAAGCTTTCTTT. It codes for CASSSRGANTEAFF.

The rearrangement links TRBV13 to TRBJ2-7; D is possibly TRBD2 (6 bases). V shed 5 bases and J shed 2 bases, with 16 bases lying between them. From germline, CDR1 is PRHDT and CDR2 FYEKMQ (reference sequence). This CDR3 spans 15 amino acids. As DNA, the CDR3 is TGTGCCAGCAGCGCCCGGGGGACCGACCCCTACGAGCAGTACTTC. Its translation is CASSARGTDPYEQYF.

This chain uses TRBV7-9 with TRBJ2-7; perhaps TRBD2 as D (5 bases). This CDR3 spans 14 amino acids. Germline CDR1 is SEHNR and CDR2 is FQNEAQ (reference sequence). The V and J ends lost 1 base and 2 bases respectively, with 9 bases between them. The CDR3 reads CASSLVTSAYEQYF. Written as DNA, the CDR3 is TGTGCCAGCAGCTTAGTTACTAGTGCCTACGAGCAGTACTTC.

This clone was counted a single time. The chain has TRBV7-9 and TRBJ2-7; possibly TRBD1 or TRBD2 for D (5 bases each). Germline CDR1 is SEHNR and CDR2 is FQNEAQ (reference sequence). Deletions cut 5 bases from V and 2 bases from J, with 22 bases between. CDR3 length equals 17 residues. The chain's CDR3 is CASSQRVGTPGPYEQYF. CDR3 nucleotides: TGTGCCAGCAGCCAGAGGGTGGGCACACCGGGGCCCTACGAGCAGTACTTC.

The chain employs TRBV9 and TRBJ2-7, with 10 bases that match TRBD1. V lost 2 bases to trimming and J lost 5 bases; unmatched junction nucleotides: 7. There are 15 residues in the CDR3. Germline lookup yields CDR1 SGDLS and CDR2 YYNGEE. The CDR3 region has the DNA TGTGCCAGCAGCGTGAGGGGACAGGGGATCCACGAGCAGTACTTC. The encoded protein is CASSVRGQGIHEQYF.

The rearrangement uses TRBV28 and TRBJ2-5; D is unresolved. Looked up from germline, CDR1 is MDHEN and CDR2 is SYDVKM. V was trimmed by 6 bases and J by 4 bases, leaving 18 bases between them. The length of the CDR3 is 15 residues. The CDR3 is CASSRPFEGGETQYF. In DNA form, the CDR3 reads TGTGCCAGCAGCCGACCCTTTGAAGGTGGAGAGACCCAGTACTTC.

The chain carries TRBV4-1 and TRBJ2-3; 8 nucleotides agree with TRBD2. The CDR3 loop spans 15 amino acids. The germline V gene encodes CDR1 MGHRA and CDR2 YSYEKL. Trimming removed 3 bases from V and 6 bases from J; junction bases left unmatched: 8. The CDR3 DNA follows: TGCGCCAGCAGCCAGGTAGCGGGGCGTGACGATACGCAGTATTTT. It encodes CASSQVAGRDDTQYF.

The CDR3 protein is CASSDNGRVSSYEQYF. The CDR3 DNA sequence: TGTGCCAGCTCCGACAACGGGCGGGTAAGCTCCTACGAGCAGTACTTC. The chain links TRBV18 to TRBJ2-7; tentatively, D is TRBD2 (5 bases). V dropped 6 bases and J dropped 0 bases, with 18 bases sitting between them. The V gene's germline CDR1 is KGHSH and CDR2 LQKENI. The length of the CDR3 is 16 residues.